The following is a T cell receptor beta chain sequence with its context. One end of the junction does not line up with germline, which may come from a read error. The data were taken from a study of blood T cells in healthy people across ages. Each donor was a healthy Caucasian individual from Russia, aged roughly 6 to 90. The authors ran a second PCR of roughly 6 to 11 cycles using a sample-barcoded 5' primer and a J-beta primer mix. Every cDNA molecule bore a tag from a template-switch adaptor containing 12 random nucleotides. Each CDR3 protein is one row after TCRdb ran MiXCR on the 5' RACE reads. This table holds around 1.5 million distinct CDR3 sequences, roughly 30% found once. Germline V gene lookup returns CDR1 DFQATT and CDR2 SNEGSKA (reference sequence). The CDR3 is 13 amino acids.

This TCR came from a woman aged 25 to 39 in good health. This sequence joins TRBV20-1 and TRBJ1-1; 7 positions match TRBD1. Sample: blood. CDR3 bases: TGCAGTGCTGGAGACAGGGTGAGCACTGAAGCTTTCTTT. This translates into CSAGDRVSTEAFF.